This T cell receptor beta chain was recovered during a study of cytomegalovirus exposure and HLA in healthy donors. CDR1 and CDR2 (germline): MNHEY, SMNVEV (reference sequence). The CDR3 is 14 residues long. Deletions cut 5 bases from V and 7 bases from J, with 15 bases between. The PCR was carried out with 60 Vbeta primers and 13 Jbeta primers. Method: immunoSEQ multiplex PCR; TCRdb's copy keeps in-frame clones and lacks some. This table has 150,000 to 200,000 clones, around 80% appearing once. The donors were healthy bone marrow donors. Sample: PBMCs. V and J are TRBV27 and TRBJ2-1; perhaps TRBD1 as D (6 bases). The TCR comes from a girl between 10 and 17 years old in good health and CMV-seropositive. The CDR3 loop reads CASSLRTGQNEQFF. CDR3 in DNA: TGTGCCAGCAGTCTAAGAACAGGGCAGAATGAGCAGTTCTTC.